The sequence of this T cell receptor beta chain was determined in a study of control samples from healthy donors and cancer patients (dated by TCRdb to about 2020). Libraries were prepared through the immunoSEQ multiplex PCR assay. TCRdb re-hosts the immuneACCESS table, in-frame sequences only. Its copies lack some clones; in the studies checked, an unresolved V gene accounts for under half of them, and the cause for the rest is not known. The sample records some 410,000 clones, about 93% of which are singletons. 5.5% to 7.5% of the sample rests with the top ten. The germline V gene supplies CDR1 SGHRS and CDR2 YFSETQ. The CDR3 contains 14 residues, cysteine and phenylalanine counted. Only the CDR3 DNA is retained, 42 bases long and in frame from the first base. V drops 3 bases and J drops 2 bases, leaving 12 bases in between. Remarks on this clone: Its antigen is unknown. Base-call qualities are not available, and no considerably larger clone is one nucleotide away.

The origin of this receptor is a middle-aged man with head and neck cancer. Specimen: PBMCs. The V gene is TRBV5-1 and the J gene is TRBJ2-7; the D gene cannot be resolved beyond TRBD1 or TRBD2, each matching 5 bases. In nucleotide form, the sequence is TGCGCCAGCAGCTCCGGGACGGACGCCTACGAGCAGTACTTC. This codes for CASSSGTDAYEQYF. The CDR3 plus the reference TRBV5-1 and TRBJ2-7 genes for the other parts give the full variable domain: KAGVTQTPRYLIKTRGQQVTLSCSPISGHRSVSWYQQTPGQGLQFLFEYFSETQRNKGNFPGRFSGRQFSNSRSEMNVSTLELGDSALYLCASSSGTDAYEQYFGPGTRLTVT.